The present TCR beta chain was sequenced within a study of CD8 T cells in Susac syndrome. The wider study: Within the group of sequenced Susac syndrome patients, roughly 6 had active disease and roughly eight were in remission. Patients with Susac syndrome were, at the time of blood collection, therapy-naive, maintained on corticosteroids, or maintained on intravenous immunoglobulin alone.

CDR3 length: 15 residues. V lost 2 bases to trimming and J lost 3 bases, with 11 bases between them. Germline V lookup: CDR1 SEHNR, CDR2 FQNEAQ (reference sequence). Random hexamers were used to reverse transcribe about 0.45 to 1 ug of RNA. TCRdb analysed the immunoSEQ multiplex PCR reads with MiXCR anew, one entry per CDR3 protein. The table records more than 100,000 distinct CDR3 sequences, roughly 94% of them present only once. Peripheral blood CD8+ and CD4+ T cells were profiled by TCR beta sequencing. The receptor's source is a human donor with Susac syndrome. The chain couples TRBV7-9 to TRBJ2-1; D is possibly TRBD1 (6 bases). Sequenced: CD8+ T cells from PBMCs. DNA for the CDR3: TGTGCCAGCAGCTTACTGGGGGCGGACTACAATGAGCAGTTCTTC. Residues: CASSLLGADYNEQFF.